This entry lists 24 T cell receptor beta chains sequenced from one sample in a study of cytomegalovirus exposure and HLA in healthy donors (dated 2017 in TCRdb). The protocol used for the library was the immunoSEQ multiplex PCR assay. What TCRdb holds here is the immuneACCESS table cut down to in-frame rearrangements. Part of the clones is not present; checked against another copy, under half of the missing clones reflect an unresolved V gene, and the others are unexplained. The sample records roughly 120,000 clones, 90% to 95% of which are singletons. The ten largest account for approximately 1.2% of the sample. Sequencing was carried out using PBMCs. These receptors were taken from a woman under 30 in good health and CMV-seronegative.

The chain carries TRBV18 and TRBJ2-1, with 8 bases matching TRBD1. Unmatched junction bases numbered 9, after V lost 2 bases and J lost 6 bases. The CDR3 has 16 residues. The germline CDR1 and CDR2 sequences are KGHSH and LQKENI. The CDR3 protein is CASSPYGTGPRNEQFF. The CDR3 nucleotides are TGTGCCAGCTCACCATATGGGACAGGCCCACGCAATGAGCAGTTCTTC.

This clone is termed medium-sized. The V call is TRBV4-1, the J call TRBJ1-1; possibly TRBD1 for D (6 bases). The CDR3 consists of 16 residues. Between the trimmed V and J ends, which lost 1 base and 2 bases, there was a span of 14 bases. Germline CDR1 reads MGHRA; CDR2 reads YSYEKL. Here the CDR3 reads CASSQGGTPVNTEAFF. The DNA for the CDR3 is TGCGCCAGCAGCCAAGGAGGGACACCGGTCAACACTGAAGCTTTCTTT.

This chain joins TRBV27 and TRBJ2-1; 14 bases fit TRBD2. In germline, CDR1 is MNHEY, CDR2 SMNVEV (reference sequence). This CDR3 comprises 18 residues. J gave up 3 bases and V 6 bases, and 10 bases lay outside the gene matches. The CDR3 coding sequence is TGTGCCAGCAGACCGGGACTAGCGGGAGCGAAGGGCTACAATGAGCAGTTCTTC. Translation: CASRPGLAGAKGYNEQFF.

The rearrangement joins TRBV19 to TRBJ2-1, with 7 bases lining up with TRBD2. This CDR3 has 14 amino acids. Germline V gives CDR1 LNHDA, CDR2 SQIVND (reference sequence). After removal of 3 bases from V and 8 bases from J, the junction contained 7 bases not matched to a gene. CDR3 coding DNA: TGTGCCAGTAGTATTGGTCGGGGAGGGGATGAGCAGTTCTTC. Translation gives CASSIGRGGDEQFF.

The chain has TRBV2 and TRBJ2-2, with 9 bases aligning to TRBD2. The CDR3 is 17 residues long. Losses at the gene ends were 2 bases for V and 2 bases for J; bases not matched to a gene: 6. Per germline, CDR1 SNHLY and CDR2 FYNNEI. The CDR3 DNA reads TGTGCCAGCAGTGAACTAGCGGGACGCTTTAACACCGGGGAGCTGTTTTTT. It specifies CASSELAGRFNTGELFF.

V is TRBV25-1 and J is TRBJ1-4; D unresolved. Germline V gene lookup returns CDR1 MGHDK and CDR2 SYGVNS. The CDR3 totals 15 residues. V was pared by 1 base and J by 3 bases, with 9 bases between. CDR3 loop: CASSESGRPNEKLFF. The CDR3 coding sequence is TGTGCCAGCAGTGAATCTGGCAGGCCTAATGAAAAACTGTTTTTT.

The rearrangement uses TRBV28 and TRBJ1-2, with 7 bases aligning to TRBD1. The germline gives CDR1 MDHEN, CDR2 SYDVKM. J was trimmed by 7 bases and V by 4 bases; bases with no gene match: 15. This CDR3 has 16 residues. CDR3 DNA: TGTGCCAGCAGTTCCGGACAGGCAGATGTGAGGCTTGGCTACACCTTC. This sequence encodes CASSSGQADVRLGYTF.

This rearrangement joins TRBV7-8 to TRBJ2-5; weak D call: TRBD1 (6 bases). Germline values: CDR1 SGHVS, CDR2 FQNEAQ. Trimming stripped 5 bases from V and 4 bases from J, with 14 bases between. The CDR3 is made up of 14 amino acids. For the CDR3, the DNA is TGTGCCAGCAGCCTTGACACAGGGAGAGAGACCCAGTACTTC. Its translation: CASSLDTGRETQYF.

The chain carries TRBV19 and TRBJ2-5, with 7 bases lining up with TRBD2. J lost 2 bases, V lost 2 bases, and 8 bases had no gene match. Germline lookup yields CDR1 LNHDA and CDR2 SQIVND (reference sequence). The CDR3 is 16 residues long. In DNA, the CDR3 is TGTGCCAGTAGTATAAGGGACTACGATAATCAAGAGACCCAGTACTTC. The encoded protein is CASSIRDYDNQETQYF.

The chain is built from TRBV9 and TRBJ2-7, with 9 nucleotides matching TRBD1. Germline CDR1 reads SGDLS; CDR2 reads YYNGEE. J lost 3 bases, V lost 4 bases, and 8 bases had no gene match. The CDR3 consists of 15 residues. The CDR3 sequence: CASSPHGDRDYEQYF. In nucleotides, the CDR3 is TGTGCCAGCAGCCCACACGGGGACAGGGACTACGAGCAGTACTTC.

Regarding this clone: The identical CDR3 is also encoded by other nucleotide sequences in the sample. The chain recombines TRBV5-1 with TRBJ1-1; 10 bases line up with TRBD1. There are 14 residues in the CDR3. Trimming took 4 bases from V and 5 from J; bases not matched to a gene: 5. Looked up from germline, CDR1 is SGHRS and CDR2 is YFSETQ. Written as DNA, the CDR3 is TGCGCCAGCAGCCCAGGACAGGGGGGTACTGAAGCTTTCTTT. This encodes CASSPGQGGTEAFF. The complete variable domain, with remaining parts taken from reference TRBV5-1 and TRBJ1-1, reads KAGVTQTPRYLIKTRGQQVTLSCSPISGHRSVSWYQQTPGQGLQFLFEYFSETQRNKGNFPGRFSGRQFSNSRSEMNVSTLELGDSALYLCASSPGQGGTEAFFGQGTRLTVV.

This chain joins TRBV27 and TRBJ2-5; 12 bases align to TRBD2. The CDR3 totals 15 residues. Germline CDR1 reads MNHEY; CDR2 reads SMNVEV (reference sequence). V lost 8 bases to trimming and J lost 4 bases; unmatched junction nucleotides: 8. CDR3 sequence (DNA): TGTGCCAGCGAGAAAGGACTAGCGGGATCAGAGACCCAGTACTTC. Residues: CASEKGLAGSETQYF.

Written as DNA, the CDR3 is TGTGCCAGCAGTTTTTATCCCGGGGAGCTGTTTTTT. It translates to CASSFYPGELFF. The rearrangement links TRBV27 to TRBJ2-2; D is unresolved. The CDR3 covers 12 residues. V was cut by 3 bases and J by 6 bases, with 5 bases left in between. Germline V lookup: CDR1 MNHEY, CDR2 SMNVEV (reference sequence).

This clone was seen just once. The chain uses TRBV28 and TRBJ1-2; no clear D gene. CDR1 is MDHEN and CDR2 is SYDVKM in the germline V gene. The V end was cut by 2 bases, the J end by 4 bases, with 11 bases between. The CDR3 length is 14 residues. The CDR3 bases are TGTGCCAGCAGTTTAGTGCCAGATATCTATGGCTACACCTTC. It yields the protein CASSLVPDIYGYTF.

The rearrangement joins TRBV29-1 to TRBJ2-7; 10 bases match TRBD2. The CDR3 covers 13 residues. The V gene's germline CDR1 is SQVTM and CDR2 ANQGSEA. With 2 bases clipped from V and 6 bases from J, the junction kept 4 bases outside the gene matches. This chain's CDR3 is CSVEKREGSEQYF. The CDR3 region has the DNA TGCAGCGTTGAAAAGCGGGAGGGGTCCGAGCAGTACTTC.

The chain joins TRBV6-1 to TRBJ1-5, with 9 bases aligning to TRBD1. The germline V gene encodes CDR1 MNHNS and CDR2 SASEGT. This CDR3 region has 18 residues. V lost 2 bases to trimming and J lost 4 bases; unmatched junction nucleotides: 12. CDR3 sequence: CASSEQQGAGLINQPQHF. The CDR3 DNA follows: TGTGCCAGCAGTGAACAACAGGGGGCAGGGTTGATTAATCAGCCCCAGCATTTT.

For this clone: Other DNA sequences of this sample code for an identical CDR3. The chain employs TRBV6-1 and TRBJ1-5, with D maybe TRBD1 (5 bases). Germline CDR1 reads MNHNS; CDR2 reads SASEGT. The CDR3 runs to 16 residues. V was shortened by 0 bases and J by 2 bases, with 11 bases between the two germline ends. The DNA for the CDR3 is TGTGCCAGCAGTGAAGCGCGGGGGATCGGCAATCAGCCCCAGCATTTT. This translates into CASSEARGIGNQPQHF.

This clone came up once. The V gene is TRBV27, the J gene TRBJ2-7, with 10 bases aligning to TRBD1. The CDR3 spans 16 residues. Germline V gene lookup returns CDR1 MNHEY and CDR2 SMNVEV (reference sequence). V trimming: 6 bases; J trimming: 5 bases; junction bases outside the gene matches: 13. CDR3: CASRRTYGTGEDEQYF. As DNA, the CDR3 is TGTGCCAGCAGACGCACCTATGGGACAGGGGAGGACGAGCAGTACTTC.

This clone was detected only once. The rearrangement joins TRBV5-1 to TRBJ2-7, with D possibly being TRBD1 (5 bases). V lost 4 bases, J lost 3 bases, and 14 bases lay in between. Germline assignment: CDR1 SGHRS and CDR2 YFSETQ. The CDR3 spans 14 residues. CDR3 nucleotides: TGCGCCAGCAGCCAAACACCCAGGGACTACGAGCAGTACTTC. It translates to CASSQTPRDYEQYF.

The chain uses TRBV7-9 and TRBJ1-4; TRBD1 matches 9 bases. The CDR3 length is 18 residues. V lost 5 bases, J lost 0 bases, and 10 bases stayed unmatched. CDR1 is SEHNR, CDR2 FQNEAQ, per germline (reference sequence). The DNA for the CDR3 is TGTGCCAGCAGCCCTACAGGGGGCAATTCTGCAACTAATGAAAAACTGTTTTTT. Its protein product is CASSPTGGNSATNEKLFF. Full variable domain (outside the CDR3, taken from reference TRBV7-9 and TRBJ1-4): DTGVSQNPRHKITKRGQNVTFRCDPISEHNRLYWYRQTLGQGPEFLTYFQNEAQLEKSRLLSDRFSAERPKGSFSTLEIQRTEQGDSAMYLCASSPTGGNSATNEKLFFGSGTQLSVL.

CDR3 nucleotide sequence: TGTGCCAGCAGTAGACGGGAAAATGAAAAACTGTTTTTT. Translated, it gives CASSRRENEKLFF. The V gene is TRBV6-5, the J gene TRBJ1-4; D unclear. V was clipped by 5 bases and J by 5 bases, with 9 bases between them. The germline V gene has CDR1 MNHEY and CDR2 SVGAGI. This CDR3 is 13 amino acids long.

This chain joins TRBV4-2 and TRBJ1-1; the D is unclear. V lost 1 base to trimming and J lost 1 base, with 10 bases between them. This CDR3 has 15 amino acids. Germline V gene lookup returns CDR1 LGHNA and CDR2 YNFKEQ. The CDR3 spells CASSQAAASNTEAFF. The CDR3 DNA reads as TGTGCCAGCAGCCAAGCCGCAGCGTCGAACACTGAAGCTTTCTTT.

CDR3: CASSLGTSEYNEQFF. The CDR3 nucleotides are TGCGCCAGCAGTCTCGGGACTAGCGAGTACAATGAGCAGTTCTTC. The gene calls are TRBV4-1 and TRBJ2-1, with 10 bases matching TRBD2. CDR1 and CDR2 from the germline V gene are MGHRA and YSYEKL. The CDR3 consists of 15 residues. Trimming cost V 6 bases and J 4 bases; bases outside gene matches: 6.

The rearrangement joins TRBV25-1 to TRBJ1-1; D perhaps matches TRBD1 (6 bases). CDR1 is MGHDK, CDR2 SYGVNS, per germline. The V end lost 5 bases, the J end lost 1 base, and 11 bases lay between the germline ends. This CDR3 is built from 14 residues. CDR3 region: CASSPGTQNTEAFF. In nucleotides, the CDR3 is TGTGCCAGCAGTCCCGGGACACAGAACACTGAAGCTTTCTTT.